This paragraph covers one T cell receptor beta chain sequence. The method was immunoSEQ multiplex PCR; TCRdb's version includes in-frame clones alone and lacks a portion of them. Of about 91,000 clones in the sample, roughly 80% are singletons; the top ten hold approximately 1.2%. The sample belongs to a study of OX40 agonist ivuxolimab in advanced cancers. J was trimmed by 3 bases and V by 4 bases; bases with no gene match: 12. Germline V CDR1 and CDR2: SGHNT, YYREEE (reference sequence). The CDR3 has 17 residues. J is TRBJ1-1 and V is TRBV5-4, with 10 positions matching TRBD1. The sequence derives from an adult with an advanced solid tumor such as melanoma, head and neck, liver or kidney cancer. The source was CD4+ or CD8+ T cells sorted from blood, collected in a trial of the OX40 agonist ivuxolimab. The CDR3 sequence is CASSKGQGIGWDTEAFF. In DNA form, the CDR3 reads TGTGCCAGCAGCAAGGGACAGGGGATCGGGTGGGACACTGAAGCTTTCTTT.